This T cell receptor beta chain appears in the sequencing data of a study of technical replicates of blood from several donors. Data came from immunoSEQ multiplex PCR; TCRdb stores just in-frame clones and leaves some out. The repertoire holds roughly 97,000 clones, with about 95% as singletons. This sequence was found in a human donor in good health. The specimen was T cells isolated from PBMCs.

The CDR3 region is CASSLFLGGQDSGNTIYF. CDR3 nucleotide sequence: TGTGCCAGCAGCTTATTTCTGGGGGGACAGGACTCTGGAAACACCATATATTTT. The V gene is TRBV7-9, the J gene TRBJ1-3, with 8 bases aligning to TRBD1. The length of the CDR3 is 18 residues. The germline V gene has CDR1 SEHNR and CDR2 FQNEAQ (reference sequence). V gave up 2 bases and J gave up 0 bases; unmatched junction bases: 9. Full variable domain (rest looked up from reference TRBV7-9 and TRBJ1-3): DTGVSQNPRHKITKRGQNVTFRCDPISEHNRLYWYRQTLGQGPEFLTYFQNEAQLEKSRLLSDRFSAERPKGSFSTLEIQRTEQGDSAMYLCASSLFLGGQDSGNTIYFGEGSWLTVV.